A single sample is the source of the 5 T cell receptor beta chains below, sequenced in a study of cytomegalovirus exposure and HLA in healthy donors. Primers included in the PCR were 60 Vbeta and 13 Jbeta primers. Libraries were prepared by immunoSEQ multiplex PCR; TCRdb keeps only in-frame clonotypes and omits some of them. This sample has 150,000 to 200,000 clones, with over 75% found just once. Sequencing was done on a sample of PBMCs. The receptor source for this set is a woman between 45 and 65 years old in good health and CMV-seropositive.

The count of this clone is one. V gene TRBV4-1 combines with J gene TRBJ2-5; TRBD2 matches 7 bases. CDR3 size: 16 residues. Trimming at V came to 3 bases and at J to 5 bases, leaving 12 bases not matched to a gene. The V gene's germline CDR1 is MGHRA and CDR2 YSYEKL. The CDR3: CASSQGDLAARETQYF. Written as DNA, the CDR3 is TGCGCCAGCAGCCAGGGCGACCTAGCGGCTAGGGAGACCCAGTACTTC.

This sequence joins TRBV10-1 and TRBJ2-3; D not certain. The CDR3 is 14 residues long. The germline gives CDR1 WNHNN, CDR2 SYGVQD (reference sequence). The V gene lost 2 bases and the J gene lost 2 bases, with 8 bases spanning the gap. CDR3 DNA sequence: TGCGCCAGCAGTGAGACCGGTGCCACAGATACGCAGTATTTT. It codes for CASSETGATDTQYF.

The chain joins TRBV5-4 to TRBJ2-5; the D gene is possibly TRBD2 (7 bases). From germline, CDR1 is SGHNT and CDR2 YYREEE (reference sequence). The CDR3 is 14 residues long. The germline V and J ends were trimmed by 4 bases and 4 bases, with 14 bases remaining between them. The CDR3 DNA reads TGTGCCAGCAGCAGGGAGGGACAAGGAGAGACCCAGTACTTC. Protein: CASSREGQGETQYF.

To note about this clone: One end of the junction fails to match germline, which may point to a read error. The chain links TRBV7-9 to TRBJ2-3; 8 nucleotides match TRBD2. Germline V gene lookup returns CDR1 SEHNR and CDR2 FQNEAQ (reference sequence). CDR3 size: 16 residues. In DNA form, the CDR3 reads TGTGCCAGCAGCCTAGCGAGCGGGAGCTACACAGATACGCAGTATTTT. Translating gives CASSLASGSYTDTQYF.

This sequence joins TRBV28 and TRBJ2-7, with D possibly matching TRBD1 (5 bases). The CDR3 consists of 14 residues. CDR1 MDHEN and CDR2 SYDVKM come from the germline V gene. V dropped 2 bases and J dropped 2 bases, with 10 bases sitting between them. CDR3 sequence (DNA): TGTGCCAGCAGTTTACGACAGCTAACCTACGAGCAGTACTTC. This codes for CASSLRQLTYEQYF.